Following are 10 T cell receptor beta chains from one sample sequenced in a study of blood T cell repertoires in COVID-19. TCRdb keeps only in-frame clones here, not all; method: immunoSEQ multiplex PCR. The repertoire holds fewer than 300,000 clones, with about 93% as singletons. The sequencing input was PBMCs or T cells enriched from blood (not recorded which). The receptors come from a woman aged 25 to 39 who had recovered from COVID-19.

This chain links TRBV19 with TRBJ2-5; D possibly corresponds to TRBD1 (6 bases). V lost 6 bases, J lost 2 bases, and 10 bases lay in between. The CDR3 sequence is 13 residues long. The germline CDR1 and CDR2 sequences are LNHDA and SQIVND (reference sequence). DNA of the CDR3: TGTGCCAGTAGCAGGACAGTACAAGAGACCCAGTACTTC. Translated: CASSRTVQETQYF.

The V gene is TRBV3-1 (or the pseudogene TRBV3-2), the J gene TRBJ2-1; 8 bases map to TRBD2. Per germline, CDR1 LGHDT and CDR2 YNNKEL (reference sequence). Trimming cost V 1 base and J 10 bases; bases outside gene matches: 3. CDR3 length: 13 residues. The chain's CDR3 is CASSQVSSGEQFF. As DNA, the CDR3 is TGTGCCAGCAGCCAAGTTTCTAGCGGGGAGCAGTTCTTC.

CDR3 loop: CAWSPQGNTEAFF. CDR3 coding DNA: TGTGCCTGGAGTCCTCAGGGGAACACTGAAGCTTTCTTT. The J gene is TRBJ1-1, the V gene TRBV30; D perhaps matches TRBD1 (5 bases). The germline V gene has CDR1 GTSNPN and CDR2 SVGIG (reference sequence). This CDR3 region has 13 residues. Trimming left V 2 bases short and J 1 base short, with 8 bases between.

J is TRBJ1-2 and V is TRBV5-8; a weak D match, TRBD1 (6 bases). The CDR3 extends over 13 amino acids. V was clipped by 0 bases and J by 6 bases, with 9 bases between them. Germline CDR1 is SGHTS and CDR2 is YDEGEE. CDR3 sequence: CASSLGQGHGYTF. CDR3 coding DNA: TGTGCCAGCAGCTTGGGGCAGGGGCATGGCTACACCTTC.

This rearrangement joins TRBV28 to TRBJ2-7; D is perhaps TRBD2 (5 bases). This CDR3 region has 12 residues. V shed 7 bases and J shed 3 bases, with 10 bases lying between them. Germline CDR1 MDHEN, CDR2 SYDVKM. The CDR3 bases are TGTGCCAGCACTTACGGGAACTACGAGCAGTACTTC. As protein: CASTYGNYEQYF.

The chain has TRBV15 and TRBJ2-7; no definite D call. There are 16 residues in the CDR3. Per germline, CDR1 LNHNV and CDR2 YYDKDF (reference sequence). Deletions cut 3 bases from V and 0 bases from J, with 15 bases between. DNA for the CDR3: TGTGCCACCAGCAGTTTGTTGACCGCTAGCTCCTACGAGCAGTACTTC. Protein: CATSSLLTASSYEQYF.

The CDR3 bases are TGTGCCAGCAGCTTTGGGACAGGGATGCCCGATAGCAATCAGCCCCAGCATTTT. Its protein is CASSFGTGMPDSNQPQHF. The chain uses TRBV7-2 and TRBJ1-5; 9 positions agree with TRBD1. Per the germline V gene, CDR1 is SGHTA and CDR2 is FQGNSA. The trim removed 3 bases at V and 0 bases at J, leaving 9 bases unmatched. The CDR3 totals 18 residues.

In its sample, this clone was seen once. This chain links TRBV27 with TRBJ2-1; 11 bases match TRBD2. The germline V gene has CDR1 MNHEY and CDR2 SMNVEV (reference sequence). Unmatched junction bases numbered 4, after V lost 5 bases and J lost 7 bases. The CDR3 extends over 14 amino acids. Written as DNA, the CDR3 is TGTGCCAGCAGTCCCTGGACTAGCGGGAATGAGCAGTTCTTC. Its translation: CASSPWTSGNEQFF.

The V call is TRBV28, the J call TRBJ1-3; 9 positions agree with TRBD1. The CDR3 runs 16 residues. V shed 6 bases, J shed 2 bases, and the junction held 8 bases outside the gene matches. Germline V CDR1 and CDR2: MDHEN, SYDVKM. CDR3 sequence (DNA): TGTGCCAGCAGGGAATCCAGGACAGGGGCTGGAAACACCATATATTTT. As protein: CASRESRTGAGNTIYF.

The CDR3 DNA follows: TGTGCCAGCAGCTTAGTAGTTACGCCACGCACCGGGGAGCTGTTTTTT. Amino acids: CASSLVVTPRTGELFF. The V call is TRBV7-2, the J call TRBJ2-2; D gene ambiguous. There are 16 residues in the CDR3. V dropped 1 base and J dropped 4 bases, with 13 bases sitting between them. Germline V gene lookup returns CDR1 SGHTA and CDR2 FQGNSA.